This record looks at one T cell receptor beta chain sequence and its context. Its antigen is not known. CDR3 length: 17 residues. Germline values: CDR1 SGHTA, CDR2 FQGNSA. V shed 5 bases, J shed 4 bases, and the junction held 6 bases outside the gene matches. The data are from a study of cytomegalovirus exposure and HLA in healthy donors. Overall study: Genotyping of more than 300 donors showed that roughly 83% belonged to the Caucasian-associated ancestry cluster. Study findings and constraints: Within an earlier analysis, most TCR beta V segments proved productive either about 90% or about 30% of the time. A later analysis found TCR association rates differed by HLA locus, highest for DRB1 and lowest for HLA-C.

The PCR ran on 60 Vbeta and 13 Jbeta primers. The method was immunoSEQ multiplex PCR; TCRdb's version includes in-frame clones alone and lacks a portion of them. The repertoire holds about 120,000 clones, with approximately 67% as singletons. The donors, nominally healthy at sampling, likely had unrecorded immune exposures. This rearrangement joins TRBV7-2 to TRBJ2-3; TRBD2 matches 16 bases. This receptor was obtained from a man aged 18 to 29 in good health and CMV-seronegative. The specimen sequenced was PBMCs. CDR3 nucleotide sequence: TGTGCCAGCAGCCTGGGACTAGCGGGGGGGCATCCAGATACGCAGTATTTT. Translating it yields CASSLGLAGGHPDTQYF.